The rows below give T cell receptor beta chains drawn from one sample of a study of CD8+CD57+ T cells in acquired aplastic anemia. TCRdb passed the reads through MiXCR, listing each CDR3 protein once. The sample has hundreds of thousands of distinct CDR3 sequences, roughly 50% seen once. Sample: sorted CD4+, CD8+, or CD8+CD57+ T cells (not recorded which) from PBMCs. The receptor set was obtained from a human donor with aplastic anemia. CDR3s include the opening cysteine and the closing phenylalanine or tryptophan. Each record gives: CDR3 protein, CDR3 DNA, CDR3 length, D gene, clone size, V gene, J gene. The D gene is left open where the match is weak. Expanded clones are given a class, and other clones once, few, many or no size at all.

CDR3: CASSFSTSGGGETQYF
DNA: TGTGCCAGCAGCTTCTCGACTAGCGGGGGAGGGGAGACCCAGTACTTC
length: 16
D: TRBD2
size: many
V: TRBV7-2
J: TRBJ2-5

CDR3: CASSLGQDQPQHF
DNA: TGTGCCAGCAGCTTAGGCCAGGATCAGCCCCAGCATTTT
length: 13
D: NA
size: NA
V: TRBV2
J: TRBJ1-5

CDR3: CASREGTQYF
DNA: TGTGCCAGCAGAGAGGGGACCCAGTACTTC
length: 10
D: NA
size: NA
V: TRBV12-3/TRBV12-4
J: TRBJ2-5

CDR3: CASSYPTPGQGFNEQFF
DNA: TGTGCCAGCAGTTACCCCACCCCGGGACAGGGCTTCAATGAGCAGTTCTTC
length: 17
D: TRBD1
size: few
V: TRBV6-6
J: TRBJ2-1

CDR3: CASSYSIRGKSHEQYF
DNA: TGTGCCAGCAGTTACTCGATCAGGGGGAAGAGCCACGAGCAGTACTTC
length: 16
D: TRBD1
size: NA
V: TRBV2
J: TRBJ2-7

CDR3: CAISHSGGGASRDTQYF
DNA: TGTGCCATCAGTCACTCGGGCGGGGGGGCATCGAGAGATACGCAGTATTTT
length: 17
D: TRBD2
size: many
V: TRBV10-3
J: TRBJ2-3

CDR3: CSVETGGTEAFF
DNA: TGCAGCGTTGAGACAGGGGGCACTGAAGCTTTCTTT
length: 12
D: TRBD1
size: NA
V: TRBV29-1
J: TRBJ1-1

CDR3: CASSQEWGTWQFF
DNA: TGTGCCAGCAGCCAAGAATGGGGGACCTGGCAGTTCTTC
length: 13
D: NA
size: few
V: TRBV9
J: TRBJ2-1

CDR3: CASSSTRFQYSGNTIYF
DNA: TGTGCCAGCAGCTCGACCCGGTTCCAGTACTCTGGAAACACCATATATTTT
length: 17
D: NA
size: NA
V: TRBV7-2
J: TRBJ1-3

CDR3: CASRRSGGEEQYF
DNA: TGTGCCAGTAGACGGTCAGGGGGGGAAGAGCAGTACTTC
length: 13
D: NA
size: NA
V: TRBV19
J: TRBJ2-7

CDR3: CASSPGPQVPQHF
DNA: TGTGCCAGCAGCCCGGGACCGCAAGTGCCCCAGCATTTT
length: 13
D: NA
size: NA
V: TRBV7-2
J: TRBJ1-5

CDR3: CASSSAGSTDTQCF
DNA: TGTGCCAGCAGCTCCGCCGGATCCACAGATACGCAGTGTTTT
length: 14
D: NA
size: NA
V: TRBV5-4
J: TRBJ2-3

CDR3: CASSPRLAGSYNEQFF
DNA: TGTGCCAGCAGTCCTCGACTAGCGGGCTCCTACAATGAGCAGTTCTTC
length: 16
D: TRBD2
size: NA
V: TRBV6-1
J: TRBJ2-1

CDR3: CASSAGTSGGDYGNEQFF
DNA: TGTGCCAGCAGCGCCGGGACTAGCGGGGGGGATTACGGCAATGAGCAGTTCTTC
length: 18
D: TRBD2
size: NA
V: TRBV9
J: TRBJ2-1

CDR3: CASGREGGGNNEQFF
DNA: TGTGCCAGCGGCCGCGAGGGGGGGGGGAACAATGAGCAGTTCTTC
length: 15
D: NA
size: NA
V: TRBV6-6
J: TRBJ2-1

CDR3: CATDRGRHNTEAFF
DNA: TGTGCCACCGACCGAGGGCGGCATAACACTGAAGCTTTCTTT
length: 14
D: NA
size: NA
V: TRBV19
J: TRBJ1-1

CDR3: CASTLVGQGPYEQYF
DNA: TGTGCCAGCACCTTGGTGGGACAGGGACCCTACGAGCAGTACTTC
length: 15
D: TRBD1
size: NA
V: TRBV7-2
J: TRBJ2-7

CDR3: CATSGDSQGYNEQFF
DNA: TGTGCCACCAGCGGGGACAGTCAGGGGTATAATGAGCAGTTCTTC
length: 15
D: TRBD1
size: many
V: TRBV15
J: TRBJ2-1

CDR3: CSASRLAGGGDTQYF
DNA: TGCAGTGCTAGCCGGTTAGCGGGGGGCGGGGATACGCAGTATTTT
length: 15
D: TRBD2
size: few
V: TRBV20-1
J: TRBJ2-3

CDR3: CASSSKWVDGYTF
DNA: TGTGCCAGCAGTTCTAAGTGGGTGGATGGCTACACCTTC
length: 13
D: NA
size: NA
V: TRBV2
J: TRBJ1-2

CDR3: CASSEALLRNSNTGELFF
DNA: TGTGCCAGCAGTGAAGCGCTTCTGAGGAACTCGAACACCGGGGAGCTGTTTTTT
length: 18
D: NA
size: few
V: TRBV6-1
J: TRBJ2-2

CDR3: CASSPSSYSGGEDTQYF
DNA: TGTGCCAGTAGTCCATCCTCCTATAGCGGGGGGGAAGATACGCAGTATTTT
length: 17
D: TRBD2
size: many
V: TRBV19
J: TRBJ2-3

CDR3: CAIREGLTEAFF
DNA: TGTGCCATCAGAGAGGGACTGACTGAAGCTTTCTTT
length: 12
D: NA
size: NA
V: TRBV10-3
J: TRBJ1-1

CDR3: CASSLGAANSGNTIYF
DNA: TGTGCCAGCAGCTTAGGGGCAGCCAACTCTGGAAACACCATATATTTT
length: 16
D: NA
size: many
V: TRBV7-3
J: TRBJ1-3

CDR3: CASSLAGSITCGEQFF
DNA: TGTGCCAGCAGCTTGGCCGGGTCCATCACGTGTGGTGAGCAGTTCTTC
length: 16
D: NA
size: NA
V: TRBV5-5
J: TRBJ2-1

CDR3: CASSFASGSYEQYF
DNA: TGTGCCAGCAGTTTCGCCAGCGGGTCCTACGAGCAGTACTTC
length: 14
D: NA
size: NA
V: TRBV7-8
J: TRBJ2-7

CDR3: CASSEAGQGDTEAFF
DNA: TGTGCCAGCAGTGAAGCGGGACAGGGGGACACTGAAGCTTTCTTT
length: 15
D: TRBD1
size: few
V: TRBV6-1
J: TRBJ1-1

CDR3: CAWSPDGEYEKLFF
DNA: TGTGCCTGGAGTCCTGACGGGGAGTATGAAAAACTGTTTTTT
length: 14
D: NA
size: once
V: TRBV30
J: TRBJ1-4

CDR3: CASTDDRNTEAFF
DNA: TGTGCCAGCACCGACGACAGAAACACTGAAGCTTTCTTT
length: 13
D: NA
size: NA
V: TRBV25-1
J: TRBJ1-1

CDR3: CSARPPSGRGETQYF
DNA: TGCAGTGCTAGACCGCCTAGCGGCCGAGGAGAGACCCAGTACTTC
length: 15
D: TRBD2
size: many
V: TRBV20-1
J: TRBJ2-5

CDR3: CSAGFPGANVLTF
DNA: TGCAGTGCTGGGTTCCCTGGGGCCAACGTCCTGACTTTC
length: 13
D: NA
size: NA
V: TRBV20-1
J: TRBJ2-6

CDR3: CASSQEAGGYSSYNEQFF
DNA: TGTGCCAGCAGCCAAGAAGCGGGGGGCTACAGCTCCTACAATGAGCAGTTCTTC
length: 18
D: TRBD2
size: few
V: TRBV3-1
J: TRBJ2-1

CDR3: CASSQDSAGVADTQYF
DNA: TGTGCCAGCAGCCAAGATTCGGCGGGGGTGGCGGATACGCAGTATTTT
length: 16
D: TRBD2
size: NA
V: TRBV4-2
J: TRBJ2-3

CDR3: CASRRTANYGYTF
DNA: TGTGCCAGCAGACGTACAGCTAACTATGGCTACACCTTC
length: 13
D: NA
size: once
V: TRBV6-5
J: TRBJ1-2

CDR3: CAITSRTADYEQFF
DNA: TGTGCCATCACCTCCCGGACGGCAGACTATGAGCAGTTCTTC
length: 14
D: NA
size: many
V: TRBV10-3
J: TRBJ2-1

CDR3: CSAERTENTEAFF
DNA: TGCAGTGCTGAACGGACGGAGAACACTGAAGCTTTCTTT
length: 13
D: NA
size: many
V: TRBV20-1
J: TRBJ1-1

CDR3: CASRGGMGYTF
DNA: TGTGCCAGCCGGGGGGGGATGGGCTACACCTTC
length: 11
D: NA
size: NA
V: TRBV6-1
J: TRBJ1-2

CDR3: CASSPPGSPEKLFF
DNA: TGTGCCAGCTCACCACCGGGGTCCCCTGAAAAACTGTTTTTT
length: 14
D: NA
size: few
V: TRBV18
J: TRBJ1-4

CDR3: CASSVDPGGGVDTQYF
DNA: TGTGCCAGCAGCGTAGATCCAGGGGGCGGTGTAGATACGCAGTATTTT
length: 16
D: TRBD1
size: NA
V: TRBV9
J: TRBJ2-3

CDR3: CASSQPGLSQPQHF
DNA: TGCGCCAGCAGCCAGCCCGGGTTGTCCCAGCCCCAGCATTTT
length: 14
D: NA
size: NA
V: TRBV4-1
J: TRBJ1-5

CDR3: CASSQGVAGNEQFF
DNA: TGTGCCAGCAGCCAAGGAGTAGCGGGGAATGAGCAGTTCTTC
length: 14
D: TRBD2
size: NA
V: TRBV3-1
J: TRBJ2-1

CDR3: CASGGRGGFNEKLFF
DNA: TGTGCCAGCGGCGGGAGGGGCGGGTTTAATGAAAAACTGTTTTTT
length: 15
D: NA
size: NA
V: TRBV5-5
J: TRBJ1-4

CDR3: CSATGAGLIMNTEAFF
DNA: TGCAGTGCAACTGGGGCAGGGTTAATAATGAACACTGAAGCTTTCTTT
length: 16
D: NA
size: many
V: TRBV20-1
J: TRBJ1-1

CDR3: CASTESGTGELFF
DNA: TGCGCCAGCACGGAGTCGGGCACCGGGGAGCTGTTTTTT
length: 13
D: NA
size: many
V: TRBV5-1
J: TRBJ2-2

CDR3: CASSLDRAKDTQYF
DNA: TGTGCCAGCAGTTTGGACAGGGCAAAAGATACGCAGTATTTT
length: 14
D: TRBD1
size: many
V: TRBV6-5
J: TRBJ2-3

CDR3: CASSSEGGYTF
DNA: TGTGCCAGCAGTTCTGAGGGTGGCTACACCTTC
length: 11
D: NA
size: many
V: TRBV6-5
J: TRBJ1-2

CDR3: CASSERVGSPLHF
DNA: TGTGCCAGCAGTGAAAGGGTTGGCTCACCCCTCCACTTT
length: 13
D: NA
size: NA
V: TRBV2
J: TRBJ1-6

CDR3: CASSTAGNSKNTIYF
DNA: TGTGCCAGCAGCACAGCCGGGAACAGTAAAAACACCATATATTTT
length: 15
D: NA
size: NA
V: TRBV7-9
J: TRBJ1-3

CDR3: CSARDSGQGGSPLHF
DNA: TGCAGTGCTAGAGATTCGGGACAGGGGGGCTCACCCCTCCACTTT
length: 15
D: TRBD1
size: NA
V: TRBV20-1
J: TRBJ1-6

CDR3: CASSLGGGQGIDEQYF
DNA: TGTGCCAGCAGCTTAGGAGGGGGACAGGGAATAGACGAGCAGTACTTC
length: 16
D: TRBD1
size: many
V: TRBV7-9
J: TRBJ2-7

CDR3: CAISPDRANYGYTF
DNA: TGTGCCATCAGCCCTGACAGGGCCAACTATGGCTACACCTTC
length: 14
D: TRBD1
size: NA
V: TRBV10-3
J: TRBJ1-2

CDR3: CASSIEARADNEQFF
DNA: TGTGCCAGTAGTATAGAGGCCAGGGCGGACAATGAGCAGTTCTTC
length: 15
D: NA
size: NA
V: TRBV19
J: TRBJ2-1

CDR3: CAISEGAGADSPLHF
DNA: TGTGCCATCAGTGAAGGGGCAGGGGCCGATTCACCCCTCCACTTT
length: 15
D: NA
size: NA
V: TRBV10-3
J: TRBJ1-6

CDR3: CASSQGGADTQYF
DNA: TGTGCCAGCAGCCAGGGGGGCGCAGATACGCAGTATTTT
length: 13
D: NA
size: NA
V: TRBV7-2
J: TRBJ2-3

CDR3: CSAPGTRQSEQYF
DNA: TGCAGTGCTCCCGGGACTAGGCAATCCGAGCAGTACTTC
length: 13
D: TRBD2
size: NA
V: TRBV20-1
J: TRBJ2-7

CDR3: CASSLRTAGNQPQHF
DNA: TGTGCCAGCAGTTTAAGGACAGCAGGTAATCAGCCCCAGCATTTT
length: 15
D: NA
size: few
V: TRBV12-3/TRBV12-4
J: TRBJ1-5

CDR3: CASSVPTSGGADTQYF
DNA: TGTGCCAGCAGTGTCCCGACTAGCGGGGGGGCAGATACGCAGTATTTT
length: 16
D: TRBD2
size: many
V: TRBV2
J: TRBJ2-3

CDR3: CSARDPGTGDTEAFF
DNA: TGCAGTGCTAGAGACCCCGGGACAGGGGACACTGAAGCTTTCTTT
length: 15
D: TRBD1
size: NA
V: TRBV20-1
J: TRBJ1-1

CDR3: CASSFLAPETQYF
DNA: TGTGCCAGCAGTTTTCTGGCTCCGGAGACCCAGTACTTC
length: 13
D: NA
size: NA
V: TRBV12-3/TRBV12-4
J: TRBJ2-5